This TCR beta chain was sequenced in a study of blood T cell repertoires in COVID-19. The overall study: Sample material is recorded as cDNA or gDNA derived from T cells, B-cell-depleted T cells, or PBMCs.

Using immunoSEQ multiplex PCR, the repertoire was profiled, and TCRdb retains in-frame clones only, with some absent. This sample has 250,000 to 300,000 clones, with roughly nine tenths found just once. The CDR3 totals 16 residues. With V trimmed by 4 bases and J by 2 bases, 8 bases remained unmatched. The germline V gene has CDR1 MNHEY and CDR2 SVGEGT. Followed over time, Seattle patients had been enrolled while infection was active. The receptor comes from a woman under 40 with COVID-19, enrolled during active disease. The chain couples TRBV6-2 or TRBV6-3 to TRBJ2-3; 8 positions agree with TRBD2. Material: peripheral blood. The CDR3 here is CASSSSAGDDTDTQYF. The CDR3 DNA is TGTGCCAGCAGTTCTTCAGCGGGGGACGACACAGATACGCAGTATTTT.